The next 20 T cell receptor beta chains were all read from a single sample in a study of blood T cell repertoires in COVID-19. This table comes from immunoSEQ multiplex PCR, and its TCRdb copy is limited to in-frame clones, with some not included. Of over 200,000 clones in the sample, roughly 79% were seen once. Material for sequencing was PBMCs or T cells enriched from blood (not recorded which). Source of these receptors: a woman aged 50 to 60 with acute COVID-19.

Concerning this clone: Within the sample, other DNA sequences also encode this same CDR3. This chain uses TRBV5-1 with TRBJ1-1; 7 bases are a match to TRBD1. The trim removed 4 bases at V and 0 bases at J, leaving 3 bases unmatched. The germline gives CDR1 SGHRS, CDR2 YFSETQ. CDR3 size: 14 residues. CDR3 in amino acids: CASSPGQMNTEAFF. In DNA, the CDR3 is TGCGCCAGCAGCCCGGGACAGATGAACACTGAAGCTTTCTTT.

This clone was found a few times. This chain links TRBV28 with TRBJ2-5; perhaps TRBD1 as D (7 bases). Germline lookup yields CDR1 MDHEN and CDR2 SYDVKM. V lost 4 bases, J lost 4 bases, and 13 bases lay in between. This CDR3 contains 14 residues. The CDR3 DNA sequence: TGTGCCAGCAGTTCGGGGGACAGAGGAGAGACCCAGTACTTC. It specifies CASSSGDRGETQYF.

The V and J genes are TRBV29-1 and TRBJ2-1; 7 bases align to TRBD2. J lost 9 bases, V lost 7 bases, and 12 bases had no gene match. Looked up from germline, CDR1 is SQVTM and CDR2 is ANQGSEA. There are 13 residues in the CDR3. CDR3 protein: CSAGAGRFGEQFF. The CDR3 DNA reads as TGCAGCGCTGGAGCGGGACGGTTCGGTGAGCAGTTCTTC.

The chain uses TRBV12-3 or TRBV12-4 and TRBJ1-1, with D perhaps TRBD1 (5 bases). V was pared by 3 bases and J by 7 bases, with 9 bases between. This CDR3 region has 12 residues. CDR3 loop: CASSFRQHEAFF. The CDR3 coding sequence is TGTGCCAGCAGTTTTAGACAGCATGAAGCTTTCTTT.

The J gene is TRBJ1-5, the V gene TRBV4-3, with 10 positions matching TRBD1. Unmatched junction bases numbered 9, after V lost 0 bases and J lost 4 bases. Germline CDR1 LGHNA, CDR2 YSLEER. This CDR3 contains 18 residues. CDR3: CASSQDYGWTGGNQPQHF. The CDR3 coding sequence is TGCGCCAGCAGCCAAGATTATGGGTGGACAGGGGGAAATCAGCCCCAGCATTTT.

The sample holds a few counts of this clone. This chain links TRBV4-1 with TRBJ2-7; D is unclear. The CDR3 loop spans 13 amino acids. V was clipped by 3 bases and J by 2 bases, with 8 bases between them. CDR1 is MGHRA, CDR2 YSYEKL, per germline. The CDR3 DNA reads TGCGCCAGCAGCCACACAGAAGCCTACGAGCAGTACTTC. This encodes CASSHTEAYEQYF.

The CDR3 region has the DNA TGCAGTGCTAGAATTTCTGGGGAGCTGTTTTTT. It encodes CSARISGELFF. The chain recombines TRBV20-1 with TRBJ2-2; no clear D gene. The CDR3 covers 11 residues. The V gene lost 2 bases and the J gene lost 8 bases, with 6 bases spanning the gap. Germline lookup yields CDR1 DFQATT and CDR2 SNEGSKA (reference sequence).

The rearrangement links TRBV3-1 (or the pseudogene TRBV3-2) to TRBJ2-2; TRBD1 agrees at 7 bases. V was clipped by 2 bases and J by 3 bases; unmatched bases: 3. CDR1 and CDR2 from the germline V gene are LGHDT and YNNKEL (reference sequence). The CDR3 totals 15 residues. Here the CDR3 reads CASSQTGAHTGELFF. CDR3 nucleotide sequence: TGTGCCAGCAGCCAAACAGGGGCGCACACCGGGGAGCTGTTTTTT.

V usage is TRBV3-1 (or the pseudogene TRBV3-2) and J usage is TRBJ2-3; a weak D match, TRBD1 (5 bases). The CDR3 sequence is 13 residues long. Looked up from germline, CDR1 is LGHDT and CDR2 is YNNKEL (reference sequence). V was clipped by 9 bases and J by 1 base, with 11 bases between them. For the CDR3, the DNA is TGTGCCAGTGGGCCCAGGGGCACAGATACGCAGTATTTT. As protein: CASGPRGTDTQYF.

This sequence joins TRBV11-3 and TRBJ2-1; no reliable D call. Germline V gene sequence: CDR1 SGHNT, CDR2 YENEEA. The CDR3 is 13 amino acids. Deletions cut 5 bases from V and 7 bases from J, with 12 bases between. CDR3 DNA: TGTGCCAGCAGCACCTCTCGAGGAAATGAGCAGTTCTTC. Its protein is CASSTSRGNEQFF.

The V call is TRBV19, the J call TRBJ1-5; D uncertain. This CDR3 has 14 amino acids. Germline V gene data show CDR1 as LNHDA and CDR2 as SQIVND (reference sequence). V was clipped by 4 bases and J by 7 bases, with 14 bases between them. The CDR3 loop reads CASSTQALGQPQHF. The CDR3 DNA sequence: TGTGCCAGTAGTACTCAGGCGCTCGGCCAGCCCCAGCATTTT.

The V and J genes are TRBV6-2 or TRBV6-3 and TRBJ1-1; 9 bases align to TRBD1. Unmatched junction bases numbered 11, after V lost 5 bases and J lost 7 bases. This CDR3 has 15 residues. Germline loops: CDR1 MNHEY, CDR2 SVGEGT. CDR3 residues: CASSRPGTGTIEAFF. The CDR3 DNA follows: TGTGCCAGCAGTCGACCGGGGACAGGGACTATTGAAGCTTTCTTT.

The chain recombines TRBV28 with TRBJ2-7; possible D gene TRBD2, 6 bases. In germline, CDR1 is MDHEN, CDR2 SYDVKM. The CDR3 is 12 residues long. V was trimmed by 10 bases and J by 1 base, leaving 11 bases between them. CDR3 bases: TGTGCCATACTAGCATCATCCTACGAGCAGTACTTC. Its protein is CAILASSYEQYF.

This clone has a count of ten or more. This chain connects TRBV7-2 to TRBJ1-5, with TRBD1 identical over 7 bases. V lost 5 bases and J lost 4; bases outside the gene matches: 11. The CDR3 loop spans 16 amino acids. Per germline, CDR1 SGHTA and CDR2 FQGNSA. CDR3 sequence reads: CASSGPGGGPNQPQHF. CDR3 sequence (DNA): TGTGCCAGCAGCGGACCCGGAGGGGGCCCTAATCAGCCCCAGCATTTT.

The CDR3 is CASGQASGTNEKLFF. CDR3 in DNA: TGTGCCAGCGGACAGGCCTCGGGAACTAATGAAAAACTGTTTTTT. The chain is built from TRBV18 and TRBJ1-4; 7 nucleotides agree with TRBD1. The CDR3 is 15 residues long. In germline, CDR1 is KGHSH, CDR2 LQKENI. The junction had 7 bases not matched to a gene; V was cut back by 8 bases and J by 1 base.

The genes are TRBV5-1 and TRBJ2-4; 7 nucleotides match TRBD1. Losses at the gene ends were 6 bases for V and 8 bases for J; bases not matched to a gene: 8. CDR1 is SGHRS and CDR2 is YFSETQ in the germline V gene. The CDR3 totals 13 residues. CDR3 coding DNA: TGCGCCAGCAATCAGGGGCAGGGGGACATTCAGTACTTC. Its translation is CASNQGQGDIQYF.

This clone was counted only a few times. Here the CDR3 reads CASSNPLFDRGTEAFF. The CDR3 region has the DNA TGTGCCAGTAGCAACCCTCTGTTCGACAGGGGGACTGAAGCTTTCTTT. The rearrangement links TRBV19 to TRBJ1-1, with TRBD1 matching 9 bases. V lost 6 bases and J lost 5; bases outside the gene matches: 13. Germline V gene data show CDR1 as LNHDA and CDR2 as SQIVND (reference sequence). The CDR3 contains 16 residues.

As DNA, the CDR3 is TGTGCCAGCAGCGCGGGGACGGTTAGCAATCAGCCCCAGCATTTT. Amino acids: CASSAGTVSNQPQHF. V and J are TRBV5-5 and TRBJ1-5; maybe TRBD1 (5 bases). Germline CDR1 and CDR2: SGHKS and YYEKEE (reference sequence). The V and J ends lost 4 bases and 0 bases respectively, with 11 bases between them. The CDR3 extends over 15 amino acids.

This clone came up a few times. The V call is TRBV10-3, the J call TRBJ2-7; D unresolved. V was clipped by 5 bases and J by 0 bases, with 5 bases between them. This CDR3 contains 12 residues. In germline, CDR1 is ENHRY, CDR2 SYGVKD. The CDR3 DNA follows: TGTGCCATCAGTCCCAACTCCTACGAGCAGTACTTC. Protein product: CAISPNSYEQYF.

The CDR3 protein is CASSQITSLTGELFF. Written as DNA, the CDR3 is TGTGCCAGCAGCCAAATTACTAGCTTGACCGGGGAGCTGTTTTTT. The chain employs TRBV7-9 and TRBJ2-2, with D possibly matching TRBD2 (6 bases). This CDR3 is 15 amino acids long. Trimming took 5 bases from V and 5 from J, leaving 15 bases between them. Germline CDR1 reads SEHNR; CDR2 reads FQNEAQ (reference sequence).